The sequence of this TCR beta chain was determined in a study of T-cell reconstitution after alpha-beta-depleted transplantation in children. Notes on the study in general: Surviving thymic progenitors and recipient T cells were the source of high TCRbeta diversity at day 60 in some patients. Newly produced T cells mostly accounted for T-cell counts and diversity one year post-transplant. By about two months after transplant, alpha-beta T cells reportedly arose from several hundred graft clones that had expanded.

Notes on this clonotype: The target antigen is unknown.

The CDR3 length is 13 residues. V dropped 6 bases and J dropped 4 bases, with 12 bases sitting between them. In germline, CDR1 is MNHEY, CDR2 SVGEGT. Preparation of the TCRbeta library involved a method that used unique molecular identifiers. TCRdb called the PCR reads again in MiXCR, with one record for every CDR3 protein. This sample carries about 200,000 distinct CDR3 sequences, 6.6% of them seen once, and the ten largest clones take approximately 5.7%. The chain employs TRBV6-2 or TRBV6-3 and TRBJ1-2, with TRBD1 as a possible D gene (5 bases). The sample was PBMCs, taken before TCRalphabeta/CD19-depleted stem cell transplant. The receptor comes from a boy younger than 10 with acute lymphoblastic leukemia, due to receive a stem cell transplant. CDR3 sequence: CASSSDRLYGYTF. CDR3 DNA: TGTGCCAGCAGCAGCGACAGACTCTATGGCTACACCTTC.